The 26 T cell receptor beta chains below come from one sample, sequenced in a study of T cell repertoires in cytomegalovirus infection. MiXCR, applied by TCRdb to the reads, yields one record per CDR3 protein. The sample yields about 530,000 distinct CDR3 sequences, about a quarter seen once. Input material: PBMCs. These receptors all stem from a human donor in good health (CMV status not recorded). Some clones in this sample may be carry-over from other donors' samples.

Only a few counts were recorded for this clonotype. The V and J genes are TRBV4-1 and TRBJ1-1; D not resolved. Trimming cost V 0 bases and J 4 bases, with 12 bases left between them. The CDR3 totals 15 residues. CDR1 MGHRA and CDR2 YSYEKL come from the germline V gene. The CDR3 DNA reads TGCGCCAGCAGCCAAGAGGAGTGGGATGGCACTGAAGCTTTCTTT. Translation gives CASSQEEWDGTEAFF.

The chain has TRBV4-3 and TRBJ2-5; D uncertain. There are 14 residues in the CDR3. V was shortened by 0 bases and J by 0 bases, with 5 bases between the two germline ends. The germline CDR1 and CDR2 sequences are LGHNA and YSLEER. The CDR3: CASSQDLYQETQYF. CDR3 nucleotide sequence: TGCGCCAGCAGCCAAGACCTGTACCAAGAGACCCAGTACTTC.

The genes are TRBV4-2 and TRBJ1-1; possibly TRBD1 for D (5 bases). V gave up 4 bases and J gave up 11 bases, with 20 bases separating them. The V gene's germline CDR1 is LGHNA and CDR2 YNFKEQ. This CDR3 has 14 residues. The DNA of the CDR3 is TGTGCCAGCAGCCTTCCCTCCGAGACAGAGGGGGCTTTCTTT. It yields the protein CASSLPSETEGAFF.

The rearrangement links TRBV5-6 to TRBJ2-7; no firm D call. V was pared by 1 base and J by 1 base, with 6 bases between. The CDR3 is 13 residues long. Germline V gives CDR1 SGHDT, CDR2 YYEEEE. The CDR3: CASSLWPSYEQYV. CDR3 DNA sequence: TGTGCCAGCAGCTTGTGGCCGTCCTACGAGCAGTACGTC.

V usage is TRBV19 and J usage is TRBJ1-5, with a tentative D call TRBD1 (6 bases). The germline V gene has CDR1 LNHDA and CDR2 SQIVND (reference sequence). Trimming removed 6 bases from V and 6 bases from J, with 24 bases in between. The CDR3 consists of 17 residues. This CDR3 reads CASRTAPGPRGSQPQHF. CDR3 in DNA: TGTGCCAGTAGGACCGCGCCCGGGCCGAGGGGGAGTCAGCCCCAGCATTTT.

This clonotype was observed many times. The chain uses TRBV7-2 and TRBJ2-5, with D possibly TRBD2 on 6 matching bases. V shed 5 bases and J shed 3 bases, with 13 bases lying between them. The CDR3 is 14 amino acids. Germline CDR1 SGHTA, CDR2 FQGNSA. CDR3 loop: CASSPSGGEETQYF. The DNA for the CDR3 is TGTGCCAGCAGCCCATCTGGAGGGGAAGAGACCCAGTACTTC.

This clonotype was seen only a few times. The CDR3 bases are TGTGCCAGCAGCTTACAACGAGGAAACAATGAGCAGTTCTTC. As protein: CASSLQRGNNEQFF. V usage is TRBV7-9 and J usage is TRBJ2-1, with D unresolved. This CDR3 has 14 residues. V lost 2 bases to trimming and J lost 5 bases, with 10 bases between them. The germline gives CDR1 SEHNR, CDR2 FQNEAQ (reference sequence).

Only a few counts were recorded for this clonotype. CDR3 DNA: TGTGCCAGCACCGAATATCAACTAGCGGGAGGTTACAACGAGCAGTACTTC. It specifies CASTEYQLAGGYNEQYF. The V and J genes are TRBV2 and TRBJ2-7; 12 bases line up with TRBD2. V was clipped by 7 bases and J by 5 bases; unmatched bases: 15. This CDR3 has 17 amino acids. Germline CDR1 is SNHLY and CDR2 is FYNNEI.

The chain recombines TRBV9 with TRBJ1-3; D might be TRBD1 (6 bases). V lost 0 bases to trimming and J lost 2 bases, with 12 bases between them. In germline, CDR1 is SGDLS, CDR2 YYNGEE. This CDR3 has 16 amino acids. Written as DNA, the CDR3 is TGTGCCAGCAGCGTAGGGAACAGGGTTGCTGGAAACACCATATATTTT. Its protein product is CASSVGNRVAGNTIYF.

This clonotype has a handful of counts. CDR3 region: CASMDRNTEAFF. The CDR3 coding sequence is TGTGCCAGCATGGACAGGAACACTGAAGCTTTCTTT. The chain joins TRBV27 to TRBJ1-1; perhaps TRBD1 as D (6 bases). There are 12 residues in the CDR3. V lost 7 bases and J lost 1, with 7 bases in between. The germline V gene has CDR1 MNHEY and CDR2 SMNVEV (reference sequence).

With regard to this clonotype: The CDR3 carries no conserved terminal phenylalanine or tryptophan, so it likely arises from a read error. Because the CDR3's place on the DNA is in doubt, the DNA is left out and the CDR3 is given as listed by TCRdb. The CDR3 sequence is CASRPQGADTQYFFR. The rearrangement joins TRBV6-5 to TRBJ2-3; the D segment call TRBD1 is taken from the table without a DNA check. The CDR3 extends over 15 residues, inclusive of both ends. Germline V gives CDR1 MNHEY, CDR2 SVGAGI.

The CDR3 loop reads CSVTRTYSNQPQHF. In DNA form, the CDR3 reads TGCAGCGTTACAAGAACTTATAGCAATCAGCCCCAGCATTTT. The genes are TRBV29-1 and TRBJ1-5; no definite D call. The V end lost 5 bases, the J end lost 0 bases, and 11 bases lay between the germline ends. The CDR3 covers 14 residues. The germline gives CDR1 SQVTM, CDR2 ANQGSEA.

J is TRBJ2-4 and V is TRBV15, with 9 positions matching TRBD1. This CDR3 has 15 residues. V gave up 1 base and J gave up 7 bases; unmatched junction bases: 5. Germline V gene sequence: CDR1 LNHNV, CDR2 YYDKDF (reference sequence). This CDR3 reads CATSRVQGAKNIQYF. CDR3 sequence (DNA): TGTGCCACCAGCAGAGTACAGGGGGCGAAGAACATTCAGTACTTC.

The V gene is TRBV6-6, the J gene TRBJ2-3; D possibly corresponds to TRBD2 (5 bases). Trimming stripped 6 bases from V and 6 bases from J, with 25 bases between. The CDR3 is made up of 17 amino acids. Germline-derived CDR1 and CDR2 are MNHNY and SVGAGI (reference sequence). The CDR3 sequence: CASSSEGRTPRVDTQYF. The CDR3 bases are TGTGCCAGCAGCTCCGAGGGCAGGACCCCCCGCGTTGATACGCAGTATTTT.

The V gene is TRBV10-3, the J gene TRBJ2-7; 12 positions agree with TRBD2. Germline-derived CDR1 and CDR2 are ENHRY and SYGVKD. V was pared by 6 bases and J by 2 bases, with 8 bases of the junction left unmatched. This CDR3 is 16 amino acids long. The CDR3 bases are TGTGCCATCAGCTCAGCTAGCGGGAGGGCTACCTACGAGCAGTACTTC. Translation gives CAISSASGRATYEQYF.

The gene calls are TRBV14 and TRBJ2-3; the match to TRBD2 covers 14 bases. The V and J ends lost 1 base and 5 bases, in that order; junction bases with no gene match: 5. This CDR3 is built from 17 residues. Germline values: CDR1 SGHDN, CDR2 FVKESK. The CDR3 nucleotides read TGTGCCAGCAGCCAAGCGGGACTAGCGGGAGTCGAAGATACGCAGTATTTT. This translates into CASSQAGLAGVEDTQYF.

This clonotype was seen a handful of times. V usage is TRBV7-2 and J usage is TRBJ2-7, with D unclear. Trimming removed 5 bases at V and 10 bases at J, with 3 bases between. The CDR3 totals 8 residues. Germline CDR1 and CDR2: SGHTA and FQGNSA. The CDR3, as DNA: TGTGCCAGCAGCCCTCAGTACGTC. Its protein product is CASSPQYV.

In its sample, this clonotype was seen a few times. This chain links TRBV12-3 or TRBV12-4 with TRBJ2-1; 15 bases match TRBD2. This CDR3 is 19 amino acids long. V trimming: 5 bases; J trimming: 1 base; junction bases outside the gene matches: 9. In nucleotides, the CDR3 is TGTGCCAGCAGTCTACGGTGGACTAGCGGGAGGGAATCCTACAATGAGCAGTTCTTC. It translates to CASSLRWTSGRESYNEQFF.

The chain is built from TRBV4-3 and TRBJ2-1; 9 nucleotides agree with TRBD2. This CDR3 has 17 amino acids. CDR1 and CDR2 (germline): LGHNA, YSLEER. After removal of 5 bases from V and 4 bases from J, the junction contained 12 bases not matched to a gene. This CDR3 is CASSGSLLGLAYNEQFF. DNA for the CDR3: TGCGCCAGCAGCGGTTCGCTGTTGGGACTAGCATACAATGAGCAGTTCTTC.

Only a few counts were recorded for this clonotype. The chain recombines TRBV20-1 with TRBJ2-1, with 8 bases aligning to TRBD2. Germline V gene sequence: CDR1 DFQATT, CDR2 SNEGSKA (reference sequence). The CDR3 is made up of 13 amino acids. The V and J ends lost 7 bases and 8 bases, in that order; junction bases with no gene match: 10. CDR3 sequence: CSVWSGSLDEQFF. In DNA form, the CDR3 reads TGCAGTGTTTGGAGCGGGAGCCTGGATGAGCAGTTCTTC.

The gene calls are TRBV19 and TRBJ1-1, with no clear D. CDR1 LNHDA and CDR2 SQIVND come from the germline V gene (reference sequence). This CDR3 has 17 amino acids. Between the trimmed V and J ends, which lost 3 bases and 0 bases, there was a span of 17 bases. CDR3 sequence (DNA): TGTGCCAGTAGTATCTTCTTGGCAGGAGGCGTGAACACTGAAGCTTTCTTT. It codes for CASSIFLAGGVNTEAFF.

In its sample, this clonotype was seen many times. The chain has TRBV7-2 and TRBJ2-5; TRBD1 matches at 7 bases. Germline assignment: CDR1 SGHTA and CDR2 FQGNSA. The CDR3 is made up of 13 amino acids. V dropped 5 bases and J dropped 3; count of bases not matched to a gene: 3. The DNA for the CDR3 is TGTGCCAGCAGCCGTCAGGGGGAAGAGACCCAGTACTTC. Translating it yields CASSRQGEETQYF.

The J gene is TRBJ2-2, the V gene TRBV28; 7 bases align to TRBD1. Germline V gene lookup returns CDR1 MDHEN and CDR2 SYDVKM. The CDR3 length is 19 residues. V trimming: 6 bases; J trimming: 4 bases; junction bases outside the gene matches: 20. CDR3 region: CASSQPSSGTAIFTGELFF. The CDR3 DNA reads as TGTGCCAGCAGCCAACCCTCATCCGGGACAGCCATTTTCACCGGGGAGCTGTTTTTT. Using reference TRBV28 and TRBJ2-2 for the parts outside the CDR3, the full variable domain is DVKVTQSSRYLVKRTGEKVFLECVQDMDHENMFWYRQDPGLGLRLIYFSYDVKMKEKGDIPEGYSVSREKKERFSLILESASTNQTSMYLCASSQPSSGTAIFTGELFFGEGSRLTVL.

This clonotype was observed a handful of times. V usage is TRBV11-3 and J usage is TRBJ2-1; 7 bases map to TRBD2. The CDR3 totals 17 residues. With V trimmed by 2 bases and J by 4 bases, 11 bases remained unmatched. Germline V gene sequence: CDR1 SGHNT, CDR2 YENEEA. Written as DNA, the CDR3 is TGTGCCAGCAGCTTATGGGTTAGGGCGGGGGTTTACAATGAGCAGTTCTTC. Its translation is CASSLWVRAGVYNEQFF.

This clonotype has more than one count but fewer than ten. The V gene is TRBV4-2, the J gene TRBJ2-2; D might be TRBD2 (6 bases). Germline V gene sequence: CDR1 LGHNA, CDR2 YNFKEQ. This CDR3 is built from 16 residues. The V gene lost 2 bases and the J gene lost 7 bases, with 17 bases spanning the gap. DNA for the CDR3: TGTGCCAGCAGCCAACCCGGGGGTAGCGGTGGCGGGGAGCTGTTTTTT. Its translation is CASSQPGGSGGGELFF.

The V call is TRBV18, the J call TRBJ1-2; maybe TRBD1 (5 bases). The CDR3 covers 14 residues. The V and J ends lost 2 bases and 6 bases respectively, with 13 bases between them. The V gene's germline CDR1 is KGHSH and CDR2 LQKENI. Here the CDR3 DNA reads TGTGCCAGCTCACCAGGCGGGGGAACGGATGGCTACACCTTC. Its protein is CASSPGGGTDGYTF.